This TCR beta chain was sequenced in a study of shared clonotypes between healthy human individuals. As to this clone: What it binds is unknown.

General study points: Larger richness was generally estimated for naive than memory subsets.

The germline V gene has CDR1 SNHLY and CDR2 FYNNEI. V dropped 3 bases and J dropped 8 bases, with 13 bases sitting between them. This CDR3 region has 14 residues. Clones were sequenced by immunoSEQ multiplex PCR, and TCRdb holds only the in-frame ones, with some missing. Here the sample spans a few million clones, around 93% being singletons. Selected positively for CCR7 and CD45RO-negative, naive CD8 cells excluded terminally differentiated effector memory CD45RA+ cells. The chain couples TRBV2 to TRBJ2-2; weak D call: TRBD2 (5 bases). Sequencing was carried out using naive CD8+ T cells from PBMCs. This TCR was sampled from a man between 18 and 29 years old in good health. Some clones in this sample may be carry-over from other donors' samples. The DNA for the CDR3 is TGTGCCAGCAGTGATCGGCTAGCCCCAGGGGAGCTGTTTTTT. Its protein is CASSDRLAPGELFF.